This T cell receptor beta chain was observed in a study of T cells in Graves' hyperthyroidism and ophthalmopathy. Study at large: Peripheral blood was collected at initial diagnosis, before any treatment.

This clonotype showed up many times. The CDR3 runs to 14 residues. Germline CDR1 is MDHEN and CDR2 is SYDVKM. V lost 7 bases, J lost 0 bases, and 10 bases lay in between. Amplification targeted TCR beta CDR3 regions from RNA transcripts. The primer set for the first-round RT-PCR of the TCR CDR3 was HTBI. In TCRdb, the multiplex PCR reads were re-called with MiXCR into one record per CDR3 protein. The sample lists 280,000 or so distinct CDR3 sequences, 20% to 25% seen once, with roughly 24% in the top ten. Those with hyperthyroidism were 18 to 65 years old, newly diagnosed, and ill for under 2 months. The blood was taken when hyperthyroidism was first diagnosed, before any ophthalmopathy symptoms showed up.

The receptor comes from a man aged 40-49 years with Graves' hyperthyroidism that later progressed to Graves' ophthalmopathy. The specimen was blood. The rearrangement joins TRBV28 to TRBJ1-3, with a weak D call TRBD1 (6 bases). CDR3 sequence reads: CASIRQASGNTIYF. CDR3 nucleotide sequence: TGTGCCAGCATTCGACAGGCCTCTGGAAACACCATATATTTT. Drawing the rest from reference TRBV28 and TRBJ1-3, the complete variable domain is DVKVTQSSRYLVKRTGEKVFLECVQDMDHENMFWYRQDPGLGLRLIYFSYDVKMKEKGDIPEGYSVSREKKERFSLILESASTNQTSMYLCASIRQASGNTIYFGEGSWLTVV.